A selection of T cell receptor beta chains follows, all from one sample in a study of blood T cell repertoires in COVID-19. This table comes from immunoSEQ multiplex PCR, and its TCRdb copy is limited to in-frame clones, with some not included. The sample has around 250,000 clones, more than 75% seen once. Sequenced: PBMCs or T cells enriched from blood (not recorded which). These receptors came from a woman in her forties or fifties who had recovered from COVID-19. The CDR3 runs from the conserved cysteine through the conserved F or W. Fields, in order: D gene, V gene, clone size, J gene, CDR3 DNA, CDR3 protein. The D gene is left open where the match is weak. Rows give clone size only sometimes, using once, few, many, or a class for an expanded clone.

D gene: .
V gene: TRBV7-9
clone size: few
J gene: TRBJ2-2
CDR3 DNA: TGTGCCAGCAGCTTAGGTGCGGGCGGGGAGCTGTTTTTT
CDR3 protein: CASSLGAGGELFF

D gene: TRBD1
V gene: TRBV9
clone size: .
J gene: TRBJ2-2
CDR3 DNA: TGTGCCAGCAGCCCTCACCAGGGGGCATCCGGGGAGCTGTTTTTT
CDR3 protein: CASSPHQGASGELFF

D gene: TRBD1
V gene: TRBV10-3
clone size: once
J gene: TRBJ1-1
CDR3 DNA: TGTGCCATCAGTGAGACCACAGGGGGCGGCACTGAAGCTTTCTTT
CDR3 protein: CAISETTGGGTEAFF

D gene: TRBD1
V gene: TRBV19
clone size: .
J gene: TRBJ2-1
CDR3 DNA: TGTGCCAGCTCTGGACAGGGGGTGACTGAGCAGTTCTTC
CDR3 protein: CASSGQGVTEQFF

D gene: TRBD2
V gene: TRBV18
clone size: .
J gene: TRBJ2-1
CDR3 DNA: TGTGCCAGCTCACCGTCTAGCGGAGAGTACAATGAGCAGTTCTTC
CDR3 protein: CASSPSSGEYNEQFF

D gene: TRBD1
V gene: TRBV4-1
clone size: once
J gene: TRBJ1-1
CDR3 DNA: TGCGCCAGCAGCCAACCGACAGGGGGCCTCACTGAAGCTTTCTTT
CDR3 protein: CASSQPTGGLTEAFF

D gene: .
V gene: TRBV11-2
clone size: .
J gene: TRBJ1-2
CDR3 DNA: TGTGCCAGCAGCCGTGGTGGTTCAGGGGAGTACTATGGCTACACCTTC
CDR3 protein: CASSRGGSGEYYGYTF

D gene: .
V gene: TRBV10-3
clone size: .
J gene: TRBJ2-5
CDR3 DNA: TGTGCCATCAGGACGGACAGAGAACAAGAGACCCAGTACTTC
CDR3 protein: CAIRTDREQETQYF

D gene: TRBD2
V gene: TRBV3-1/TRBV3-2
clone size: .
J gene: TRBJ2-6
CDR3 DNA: TGTGCCAGCAGCCAAGGTTTGGCTAGCGGGACGTCTGGGGCCAACGTCCTGACTTTC
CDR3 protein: CASSQGLASGTSGANVLTF

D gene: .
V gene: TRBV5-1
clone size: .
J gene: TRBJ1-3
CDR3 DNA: TGCGCCAGCAGCTTGGACAGAAGCTCTGGAAACACCATATATTTT
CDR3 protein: CASSLDRSSGNTIYF

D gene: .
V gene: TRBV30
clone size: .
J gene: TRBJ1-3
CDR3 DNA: TGTGCCTGGCGCGGCAGGGAAGGGTCTGGAAACACCATATATTTT
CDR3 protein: CAWRGREGSGNTIYF

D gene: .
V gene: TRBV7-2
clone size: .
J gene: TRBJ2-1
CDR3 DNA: TGTGCCAGCAGCTTCCGTGGGGGGTCCTACAATGAGCAGTTCTTC
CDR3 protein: CASSFRGGSYNEQFF

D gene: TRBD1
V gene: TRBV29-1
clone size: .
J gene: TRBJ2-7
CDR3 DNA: TGCAGCGCTGGACAGGGGGAGAGGGAGCAGTACTTC
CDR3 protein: CSAGQGEREQYF

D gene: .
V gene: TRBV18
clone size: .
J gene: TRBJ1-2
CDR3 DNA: TGTGCCAGCTCTCCGGACGGAGGCTATGGCTACACCTTC
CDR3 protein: CASSPDGGYGYTF

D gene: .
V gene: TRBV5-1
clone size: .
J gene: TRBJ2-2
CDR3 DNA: TGCGCCAGCAGCCCGGACAGTACGAACACCGGGGAGCTGTTTTTT
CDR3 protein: CASSPDSTNTGELFF

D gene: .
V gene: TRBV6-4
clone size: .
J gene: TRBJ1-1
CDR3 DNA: TGTGCCAGCAGTGAACAAGAGAACACTGAAGCTTTCTTT
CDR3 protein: CASSEQENTEAFF

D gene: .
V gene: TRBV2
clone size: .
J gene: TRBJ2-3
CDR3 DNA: TGTGCCAGCATTGAGCACCCTCGGGGCACAGATACGCAGTATTTT
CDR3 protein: CASIEHPRGTDTQYF

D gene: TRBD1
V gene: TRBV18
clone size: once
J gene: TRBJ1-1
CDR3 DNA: TGTGCCAGCTCATTTACAGGGGGGAACACTGAAGCTTTCTTT
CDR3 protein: CASSFTGGNTEAFF

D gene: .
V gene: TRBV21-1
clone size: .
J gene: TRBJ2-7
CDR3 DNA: TGTGCCAGACAGGGGACCTCCTACGAGCAGTACTTC
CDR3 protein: CARQGTSYEQYF

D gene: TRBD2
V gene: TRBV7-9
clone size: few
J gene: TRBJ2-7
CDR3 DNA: TGTGCCAGCAGCCCCCGACTAGCGGAAACCTACGAGCAGTACTTC
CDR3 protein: CASSPRLAETYEQYF

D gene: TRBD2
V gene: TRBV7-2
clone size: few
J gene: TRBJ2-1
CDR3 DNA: TGTGCCAGCAGCTTCCCCGGGACTAGCGGACTCAATGAGCAGTTCTTC
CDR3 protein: CASSFPGTSGLNEQFF

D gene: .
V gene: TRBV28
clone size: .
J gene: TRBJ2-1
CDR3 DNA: TGTGCCAGTCTCCAGTCCAGCTCCTACAATGAGCAGTTCTTC
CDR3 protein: CASLQSSSYNEQFF

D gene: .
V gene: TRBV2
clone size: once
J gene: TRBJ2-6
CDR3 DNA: TGTGCCAGCAGTGTTGTGCGCTCTGGGGCCAACGTCCTGACTTTC
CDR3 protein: CASSVVRSGANVLTF

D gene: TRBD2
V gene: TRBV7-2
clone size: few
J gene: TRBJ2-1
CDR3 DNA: TGTGCCAGCAGCCCCCGGGGTAGCGGGACAAATGAGCAGTTCTTC
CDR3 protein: CASSPRGSGTNEQFF

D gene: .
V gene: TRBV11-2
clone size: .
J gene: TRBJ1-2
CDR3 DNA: TGTGCCAGCAGCTCCCTTCGGGGGTCCAACCTTTATGGCTACACCTTC
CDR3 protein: CASSSLRGSNLYGYTF

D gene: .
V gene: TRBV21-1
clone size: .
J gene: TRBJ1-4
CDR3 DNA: TGTGCCAGCAAGGGGACAGGGACTAATGAAAAACTGTTTTTT
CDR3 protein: CASKGTGTNEKLFF

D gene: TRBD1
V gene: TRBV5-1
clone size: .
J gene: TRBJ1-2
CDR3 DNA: TGCGCCAGCAGCTTGGTGGGACAGCCGACTTATGGCTACACCTTC
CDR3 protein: CASSLVGQPTYGYTF

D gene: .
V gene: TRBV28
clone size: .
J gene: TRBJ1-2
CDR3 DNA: TGTGCCAGCAGTTACGCGGGAGCACCTTACACCTTC
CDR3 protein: CASSYAGAPYTF

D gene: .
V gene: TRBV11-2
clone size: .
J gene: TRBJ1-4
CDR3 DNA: TGTGCCAGCAGCCAACCGTTTCGGGGTGAAAAACTGTTTTTT
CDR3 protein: CASSQPFRGEKLFF

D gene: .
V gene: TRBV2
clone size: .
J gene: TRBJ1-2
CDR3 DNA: TGTGCCAGCAGCGCTGGGCGAAACTATGGCTACACCTTC
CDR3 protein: CASSAGRNYGYTF

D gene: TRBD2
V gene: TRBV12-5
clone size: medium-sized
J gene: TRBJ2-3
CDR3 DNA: TGTGCTAGTGGCGCGGGAGGGCGAACAGATACGCAGTATTTT
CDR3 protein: CASGAGGRTDTQYF

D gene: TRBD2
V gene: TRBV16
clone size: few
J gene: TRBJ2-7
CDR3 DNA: TGTGCCAGCAGCCAAGGACTAGACTACGAGCAGTACTTC
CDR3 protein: CASSQGLDYEQYF